The present entry profiles one T cell receptor (beta chain) with its context. The sample originates from a study of T cell changes during pregnancy in multiple sclerosis. Germline V gene sequence: CDR1 MDHEN, CDR2 SYDVKM. This CDR3 has 15 amino acids. Trimming cost V 6 bases and J 6 bases; bases outside gene matches: 11. The repertoire was sequenced with immunoSEQ multiplex PCR; TCRdb's copy has only in-frame clones and lacks some. The table includes some 140,000 clones, roughly 97% detected once. The V call is TRBV28, the J call TRBJ2-1, with TRBD2 matching over 7 bases. The specimen comprised peripheral blood, sampled after pregnancy. The clonotype originates from a female donor with multiple sclerosis, enrolled in a pregnancy study. DNA for the CDR3: TGTGCCAGCAGCCTGGAGACGGGAGGATTCAATGAGCAGTTCTTC. Amino acids: CASSLETGGFNEQFF.